This T cell receptor beta chain derives from a study of PD-1 blockade in classical Hodgkin lymphoma (dated by TCRdb to 2019 to 2021). Regarding the complete study: Nivolumab dosing was 3 mg/kg intravenously every 2 weeks, continuing until either disease progression or unacceptable toxicity. A peripheral blood immune signature of response to PD-1 blockade in classical Hodgkin lymphoma was defined using TCR beta sequencing and CyTOF. Overall study outcomes, separate from this receptor: Patients starting nivolumab less than 1 year after ASCT had lower diversity and were excluded from later analyses to avoid confounding by immune reconstitution. CD4+ but not CD8+ TCR diversity rose significantly by C4D1 (p=0.0027 vs p=0.16), most apparent in complete responders (p=0.02). The study covered only a single clinical trial cohort, and the causes of the repertoire differences, possibly disease activity or prior therapy, were still not defined. Baseline TCR diversity was reported to be lower in newly diagnosed patients than in healthy donors and to be lower still in relapsed/refractory patients. Baseline diversity similar to that of newly diagnosed patients was observed in trial patients achieving complete response, whereas significantly lower diversity was observed in partial responders and progressors.

By how much of the sample it makes up, this clone is medium-sized (0.01 to 0.1%). Its antigen remains undetermined. Base qualities are not recorded, but no much larger clone differs from it by a single base. Germline trimming amounts to 3 bases on V and 3 bases on J, with 5 as the count of junction bases outside the gene matches. Including cysteine and phenylalanine, the CDR3 has 16 amino acids. Left in the record is the CDR3 DNA by itself, 48 bases read in frame from the first base. For CDR1 and CDR2, the germline V gene lists MGHRA and YSYEKL. Genomic DNA was isolated using the Qiagen DNeasy kit from unsorted PBMCs as well as from negatively selected CD4+ and CD8+ fractions. Using primers that anneal to V and J segments, immunoSEQ multiplex PCR amplified the TCR beta CDR3 regions. A synthetic immune receptor repertoire was used to minimize amplification bias, and any remaining bias was removed computationally after sequencing. Under the source paper's analysis protocol: Custom Python scripts were used to quantify repertoire diversity as the Shannon entropy index. Unsorted, CD4+ and CD8+ repertoires were analyzed separately, except in combined analyses where CD4+ and CD8+ sequences were merged in silico. A clone was considered expanded if an increase in frequency of at least 2-fold after treatment relative to C1D1 was found, and a pseudocount of 0.5 was applied to clones undetected at baseline. Singleton clones were defined as clones with 0 or 1 copy at C1D1, and non-singleton clones were defined as clones with 2 or more copies. By matching protein sequences in sorted samples from the same patient, clones expanded in unsorted samples were annotated as CD4+, CD8+ or unknown. Wilcoxon tests on paired samples were used to test diversity changes from C1D1 to C4D1. TCRdb re-hosts the immuneACCESS table, in-frame sequences only. Its copies lack some clones; in the studies checked, an unresolved V gene accounts for under half of them, and the cause for the rest is not known. The DNA was the basis for D and trimming; V, J and clone size are from that table. This sample gives approximately 44,000 clones in total; 66% of them show up just once. Clones ranked in the top ten supply around 3.1% of the sample.

The sample's time point label, decoded: cycle 4 day 1 (C4D1), after more than five weeks of nivolumab. Relapse after autologous stem cell transplantation had occurred in all trial patients, and cohorts A, B and C were distinguished by prior brentuximab vedotin exposure. The trial cohort was composed of 56 patients with relapsed/refractory classical Hodgkin lymphoma, for whom complete response, partial response or progressive disease was recorded as best overall response. Trial patients were treated with single-agent nivolumab in the multi-cohort phase II CheckMate 205 trial. An independent review committee assessed best overall response by applying the 2007 International Working Group response criteria. Trial PBMCs were collected immediately before nivolumab initiation (C1D1) and during therapy at cycle 2 day 1 and cycle 4 day 1. Peripheral blood was collected in 8 mL Vacutainer Cell Preparation Tubes, from which PBMCs were isolated by centrifugation and then cryopreserved.

Source: peripheral blood mononuclear cells (PBMCs), taken before the fourth cycle of nivolumab. This clonotype was sampled from a human donor with classical Hodgkin lymphoma. This receptor chain uses TRBV4-1 and TRBJ2-1, and 10 junction bases match TRBD1. Here the CDR3 is given as CASSQPDRGLYNEQFF. The DNA reads TGCGCCAGCAGCCAGCCCGACAGGGGGCTCTACAATGAGCAGTTCTTC.